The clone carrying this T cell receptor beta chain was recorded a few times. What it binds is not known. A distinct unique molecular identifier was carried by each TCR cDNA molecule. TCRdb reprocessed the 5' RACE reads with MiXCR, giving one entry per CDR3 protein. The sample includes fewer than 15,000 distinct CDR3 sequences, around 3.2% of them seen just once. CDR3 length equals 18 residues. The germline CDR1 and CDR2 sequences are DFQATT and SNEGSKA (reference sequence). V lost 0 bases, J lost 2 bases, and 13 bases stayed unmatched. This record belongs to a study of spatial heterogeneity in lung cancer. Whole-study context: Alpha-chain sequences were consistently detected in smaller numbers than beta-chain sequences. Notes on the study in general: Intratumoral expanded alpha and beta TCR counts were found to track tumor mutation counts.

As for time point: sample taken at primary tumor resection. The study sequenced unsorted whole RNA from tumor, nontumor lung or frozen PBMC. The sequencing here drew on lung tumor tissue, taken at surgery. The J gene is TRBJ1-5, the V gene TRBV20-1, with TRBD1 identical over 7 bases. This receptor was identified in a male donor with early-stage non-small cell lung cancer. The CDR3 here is CSARDTGRGLARNQPQHF. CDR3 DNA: TGCAGTGCTAGAGATACTGGGAGGGGGCTAGCACGCAATCAGCCCCAGCATTTT.